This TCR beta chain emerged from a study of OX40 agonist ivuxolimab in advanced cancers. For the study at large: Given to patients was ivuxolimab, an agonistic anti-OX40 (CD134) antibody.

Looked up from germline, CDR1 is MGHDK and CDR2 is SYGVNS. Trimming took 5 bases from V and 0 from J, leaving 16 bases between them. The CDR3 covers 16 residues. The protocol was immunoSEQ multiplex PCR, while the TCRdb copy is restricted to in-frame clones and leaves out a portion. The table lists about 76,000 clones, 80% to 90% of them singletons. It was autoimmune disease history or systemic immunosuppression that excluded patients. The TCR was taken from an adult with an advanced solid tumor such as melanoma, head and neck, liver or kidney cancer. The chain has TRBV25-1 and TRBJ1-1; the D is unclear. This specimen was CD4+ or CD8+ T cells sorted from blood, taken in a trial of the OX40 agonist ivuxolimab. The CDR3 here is CASSITFTDLNTEAFF. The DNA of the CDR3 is TGTGCCAGCAGTATTACATTCACAGATTTGAACACTGAAGCTTTCTTT.